One sample yielded the 27 T cell receptor beta chains listed below, sequenced in a study of T cells in Graves' hyperthyroidism and ophthalmopathy. Researchers amplified the TCR beta CDR3 regions from RNA transcripts. TCR CDR3 underwent first-round RT-PCR with the HTBI primer set. TCRdb analysed the multiplex PCR reads with MiXCR anew, one entry per CDR3 protein. The sample shows about 400,000 distinct CDR3 sequences, over 13% of them seen only once. Specimen: blood. These receptors were obtained from a man aged 45 to 65 with Graves' ophthalmopathy.

In its sample, this clonotype was seen a few times. The junction departs from germline at one end; a sequencing error may be responsible. The gene calls are TRBV14 and TRBJ2-1, with 7 bases fitting TRBD2. Per the germline V gene, CDR1 is SGHDN and CDR2 is FVKESK. CDR3 size: 18 residues. CDR3: CAGSQVRRGSSAYNEQFF. For the CDR3, the DNA is TGTGCCGGCAGCCAAGTTCGCCGCGGGAGTAGTGCCTACAATGAGCAGTTCTTC.

The V gene is TRBV12-3 or TRBV12-4, the J gene TRBJ2-2; D remains unclear. The CDR3 has 14 amino acids. V lost 5 bases and J lost 5, with 12 bases in between. The CDR3 here is CASSVGSRTGELFF. The CDR3 DNA reads as TGTGCCAGCAGTGTGGGAAGTAGGACCGGGGAGCTGTTTTTT.

This clonotype showed up just a few times. V is TRBV29-1 and J is TRBJ2-7; no clear D gene. The CDR3 totals 14 residues. The germline V gene encodes CDR1 SQVTM and CDR2 ANQGSEA. V lost 5 bases and J 4 bases, leaving 18 bases between the germline ends. The CDR3 loop is CSVYTGWTTYEQYF. CDR3 coding DNA: TGCAGCGTTTATACGGGTTGGACCACTTACGAGCAGTACTTC.

V is TRBV12-3 or TRBV12-4 and J is TRBJ2-7, with 10 bases fitting TRBD2. V shed 3 bases, J shed 6 bases, and the junction held 8 bases outside the gene matches. The CDR3 extends over 15 amino acids. The DNA for the CDR3 is TGTGCCAGCAGTTTTTGGCTAGCGGGGGCTGGCGAGCAGTACTTC. This encodes CASSFWLAGAGEQYF.

This chain joins TRBV7-9 and TRBJ1-1; D gene ambiguous. Germline loops: CDR1 SEHNR, CDR2 FQNEAQ (reference sequence). Trimming stripped 2 bases from V and 7 bases from J, with 11 bases between. This CDR3 has 13 residues. The CDR3 DNA is TGTGCCAGCAGCTTATACGGGGAGCGTGAAGCTTTCTTT. This encodes CASSLYGEREAFF.

The chain employs TRBV19 and TRBJ2-7, with 9 bases aligning to TRBD1. The ends lost 3 bases at V and 6 bases at J; junction bases unmatched: 6. The CDR3 has 14 residues. The germline CDR1 and CDR2 sequences are LNHDA and SQIVND (reference sequence). CDR3 protein: CASSIGTGRSEQYF. CDR3 sequence (DNA): TGTGCCAGTAGTATCGGGACAGGGAGGAGCGAGCAGTACTTC.

The chain is built from TRBV5-1 and TRBJ2-3; 10 positions match TRBD2. Unmatched junction bases numbered 4, after V lost 4 bases and J lost 2 bases. The CDR3 has 15 residues. In germline, CDR1 is SGHRS, CDR2 YFSETQ. In DNA form, the CDR3 reads TGCGCCAGCAGCGGGGGACTAGCGCCCACAGATACGCAGTATTTT. Encoded protein: CASSGGLAPTDTQYF.

This clonotype was counted at least ten times. This chain joins TRBV20-1 and TRBJ2-1; D remains unclear. The V gene's germline CDR1 is DFQATT and CDR2 SNEGSKA (reference sequence). Trimming left V 1 base short and J 5 bases short, with 9 bases between. The CDR3 sequence is 13 residues long. The CDR3: CSARVATNNEQFF. Here the CDR3 DNA reads TGCAGTGCTAGAGTGGCAACTAACAATGAGCAGTTCTTC.

This clonotype was picked up a small number of times. V and J are TRBV24-1 and TRBJ2-2; 7 bases map to TRBD1. The CDR3 runs 15 residues. Trimming took 4 bases from V and 5 from J; bases not matched to a gene: 6. Germline V gene sequence: CDR1 KGHDR, CDR2 SFDVKD. The CDR3 spells CATSENQQGTGELFF. The CDR3 nucleotides are TGTGCCACCAGTGAAAACCAACAGGGGACCGGGGAGCTGTTTTTT.

The chain carries TRBV27 and TRBJ2-7, with TRBD2 as a possible D gene (5 bases). CDR1 and CDR2 from the germline V gene are MNHEY and SMNVEV (reference sequence). V gave up 2 bases and J gave up 6 bases, with 14 bases separating them. This CDR3 has 14 amino acids. The CDR3 spells CASSLSFASSEQYF. CDR3 nucleotides: TGTGCCAGCAGTTTAAGTTTTGCTAGCTCCGAGCAGTACTTC.

Concerning this clonotype itself: Since a much larger clone is just one base distant, this may be a read error. V and J are TRBV12-3 or TRBV12-4 and TRBJ1-6, with D possibly TRBD1 on 5 matching bases. The CDR3 is 15 amino acids. CDR3 residues: CASSPPGRVDSPLRF. In DNA, the CDR3 is TGTGCCAGCAGCCCTCCTGGCAGGGTGGATTCACCCCTCCGCTTT.

The sample holds many counts of this clonotype. V is TRBV28 and J is TRBJ1-2; D gene uncertain. Germline V gene lookup returns CDR1 MDHEN and CDR2 SYDVKM. V was cut by 5 bases and J by 8 bases, with 12 bases left in between. This CDR3 has 12 amino acids. DNA of the CDR3: TGTGCCAGCAGTGTGAGTGGTCTCGGCTACACCTTC. Protein product: CASSVSGLGYTF.

This clonotype was found many times. The chain couples TRBV27 to TRBJ2-3; 7 bases agree with TRBD1. The CDR3 loop spans 17 amino acids. Germline CDR1 and CDR2: MNHEY and SMNVEV (reference sequence). The V segment lost 6 bases and the J segment 9 bases; nucleotides outside the gene matches: 21. The CDR3 reads CASSQRVEGRGRITQYF. The DNA of the CDR3 is TGTGCCAGCAGCCAAAGAGTCGAGGGCAGGGGGAGAATAACGCAGTATTTT.

Many counts were recorded for this clonotype. The chain has TRBV7-8 and TRBJ2-1; D may be TRBD1 or TRBD2 (5 bases each). Germline loops: CDR1 SGHVS, CDR2 FQNEAQ. V was pared by 5 bases and J by 8 bases, with 13 bases between. The CDR3 covers 13 residues. The CDR3 sequence: CASSNQGAHEQFF. The CDR3 nucleotides are TGTGCCAGCAGCAATCAGGGAGCCCATGAGCAGTTCTTC.

This clonotype was counted many times. The chain has TRBV28 and TRBJ2-3; 10 nucleotides match TRBD2. The V gene's germline CDR1 is MDHEN and CDR2 SYDVKM. V trimming: 6 bases; J trimming: 3 bases; junction bases outside the gene matches: 9. The CDR3 sequence is 16 residues long. DNA for the CDR3: TGTGCCAGCAGCGTCCTCTCTAGCGGGAGAACAGATACGCAGTATTTT. Protein sequence: CASSVLSSGRTDTQYF.

This clonotype was picked up many times. The rearrangement uses TRBV30 and TRBJ2-1; 13 bases agree with TRBD2. This CDR3 has 16 residues. The ends lost 3 bases at V and 9 bases at J; junction bases unmatched: 11. The germline CDR1 and CDR2 sequences are GTSNPN and SVGIG (reference sequence). CDR3 bases: TGTGCCTGGAGGATCCCTTCGACTAGCGGGAGGAGTGAGCAGTTCTTC. It translates to CAWRIPSTSGRSEQFF.

In the case of this clonotype: A read error may explain this, as a much larger clone is one base away. This chain connects TRBV11-2 to TRBJ2-6; a weak D match, TRBD1 (5 bases). Germline V CDR1 and CDR2: SGHAT, FQNNGV. The CDR3 contains 15 residues. CDR3: CASSLSRSGANVLSF. The CDR3 DNA reads as TGTGCCAGCAGCTTATCCAGGAGTGGGGCCAACGTCCTGTCTTTC.

This clonotype was seen repeatedly, ten times or more. This sequence joins TRBV9 and TRBJ1-1; 9 bases fit TRBD1. The CDR3 totals 15 residues. V lost 4 bases to trimming and J lost 3 bases; unmatched junction nucleotides: 7. In germline, CDR1 is SGDLS, CDR2 YYNGEE. The CDR3 sequence: CASSHTQGAHTEAFF. As DNA, the CDR3 is TGTGCCAGCAGCCACACACAGGGGGCTCACACTGAAGCTTTCTTT.

This clonotype came up many times. V gene TRBV27 combines with J gene TRBJ1-6, with D unresolved. V gave up 6 bases and J gave up 14 bases, with 20 bases separating them. Per the germline V gene, CDR1 is MNHEY and CDR2 is SMNVEV (reference sequence). The CDR3 consists of 14 residues. CDR3 sequence: CASRDDRARKALHF. Written as DNA, the CDR3 is TGTGCCAGCAGAGACGATCGGGCCAGGAAGGCCCTCCACTTT.

The V and J genes are TRBV5-1 and TRBJ2-1, with 16 bases matching TRBD2. Germline V gene data show CDR1 as SGHRS and CDR2 as YFSETQ. Unmatched junction bases numbered 16, after V lost 1 base and J lost 9 bases. The CDR3 contains 20 residues. CDR3: CASSLMGGDGTSGRAGEQFF. CDR3 DNA: TGCGCCAGCAGCTTGATGGGGGGCGATGGGACTAGCGGGAGGGCCGGTGAGCAGTTCTTC.

This clonotype was counted many times. V gene TRBV6-2 or TRBV6-3 combines with J gene TRBJ2-2; the match to TRBD2 covers 13 bases. Germline V gene data show CDR1 as MNHEY and CDR2 as SVGEGT. V shed 7 bases, J shed 6 bases, and the junction held 14 bases outside the gene matches. The length of the CDR3 is 18 residues. The DNA of the CDR3 is TGTGCCAGCATATCGATGGGACTAGCGGGACAGGATCCCGGGGAGCTGTTTTTT. Translation: CASISMGLAGQDPGELFF.

A note on this clonotype: This may arise from a read error, as a much more abundant clone is one base away. V and J are TRBV7-9 and TRBJ2-7; TRBD1 or TRBD2 may be the D gene (5 bases each). This CDR3 comprises 13 residues. Germline V gene sequence: CDR1 SEHNR, CDR2 FQNEAQ (reference sequence). DNA of the CDR3: TGTACCAGCAGGGACGGCTCATCCTACGAGCAGTACTTC. Translation: CTSRDGSSYEQYF.

This clonotype appeared a few times. The chain carries TRBV19 and TRBJ2-1; a possible D gene is TRBD2 (6 bases). Trimming removed 3 bases at V and 3 bases at J, with 12 bases between. The CDR3 covers 15 residues. Germline CDR1 LNHDA, CDR2 SQIVND (reference sequence). The CDR3 sequence: CASSIYSGSYNEQFF. DNA of the CDR3: TGTGCCAGTAGTATCTATAGCGGAAGCTACAATGAGCAGTTCTTC. The variable domain in full, with the rest retrieved from reference TRBV19 and TRBJ2-1, is DGGITQSPKYLFRKEGQNVTLSCEQNLNHDAMYWYRQDPGQGLRLIYYSQIVNDFQKGDIAEGYSVSREKKESFPLTVTSAQKNPTAFYLCASSIYSGSYNEQFFGPGTRLTVL.

Only a few counts were recorded for this clonotype. The rearrangement joins TRBV15 to TRBJ1-5, with D possibly matching TRBD1 (6 bases). This CDR3 contains 17 residues. V was pared by 0 bases and J by 2 bases, with 14 bases between. Germline lookup yields CDR1 LNHNV and CDR2 YYDKDF (reference sequence). CDR3 sequence: CATSRETQGRGNQPQHF. The CDR3 bases are TGTGCCACCAGCAGAGAAACACAGGGCCGGGGCAATCAGCCCCAGCATTTT.

In this sample, this clonotype turned up a few times. The chain carries TRBV4-2 and TRBJ2-7; 8 bases agree with TRBD2. Germline V lookup: CDR1 LGHNA, CDR2 YNFKEQ. With 0 bases clipped from V and 6 bases from J, the junction kept 7 bases outside the gene matches. CDR3 length: 15 amino acids. This CDR3 is CASSQESGSNLEQYF. The CDR3 DNA follows: TGTGCCAGCAGCCAAGAAAGCGGGAGTAATCTCGAGCAGTACTTC.

This clonotype was counted many times. The gene calls are TRBV10-3 and TRBJ2-3; D is unresolved. Germline V gene data show CDR1 as ENHRY and CDR2 as SYGVKD. The CDR3 runs to 12 residues. V was trimmed by 3 bases and J by 6 bases, leaving 7 bases between them. CDR3 nucleotide sequence: TGTGCCATCAGTGAAGAACGGGATACGCAGTATTTT. Protein product: CAISEERDTQYF.

This clonotype was found a few times. V gene TRBV10-3 combines with J gene TRBJ1-1; D not resolved. CDR3 size: 14 residues. V was shortened by 3 bases and J by 2 bases, with 10 bases between the two germline ends. Germline V gene sequence: CDR1 ENHRY, CDR2 SYGVKD. This CDR3 reads CAISDGITNTEAFF. The CDR3 DNA reads as TGTGCCATCAGTGATGGGATAACTAACACTGAAGCTTTCTTT.